The rows below give T cell receptor beta chains drawn from one sample of a study of T cell responses to AZD1222 COVID-19 vaccine. Assay: immunoSEQ multiplex PCR; the TCRdb copy retains only in-frame clones and omits some. The table records roughly 100,000 clones, roughly 88% of them present only once. The sample consisted of peripheral blood, taken on day 0 of AZD1222 vaccination. The receptors come from an adult in good health. CDR3s include the opening cysteine and the closing phenylalanine or tryptophan. D genes are given only for firm matches.

D gene: TRBD1
V gene: TRBV27
J gene: TRBJ1-4
CDR3 protein: CASRGTGTNEKLFF

D gene: NA
V gene: TRBV7-9
J gene: TRBJ2-1
CDR3 protein: CASSENEQFF

D gene: NA
V gene: TRBV7-2
J gene: TRBJ2-1
CDR3 protein: CASRQGGSWDEQFF

D gene: TRBD1
V gene: TRBV30
J gene: TRBJ1-6
CDR3 protein: CAWSVRQGNSPLHF

D gene: NA
V gene: TRBV6-2/TRBV6-3
J gene: TRBJ2-1
CDR3 protein: CASSSHDKYNEQFF

D gene: TRBD1
V gene: TRBV9
J gene: TRBJ2-7
CDR3 protein: CASSAGQGPYEQYF

D gene: NA
V gene: TRBV2
J gene: TRBJ1-1
CDR3 protein: CASSESPPRRGNTEAFF

D gene: TRBD2
V gene: TRBV29-1
J gene: TRBJ2-1
CDR3 protein: CSVDRGGVREQFF

D gene: NA
V gene: TRBV7-9
J gene: TRBJ2-7
CDR3 protein: CASSHRIDAYEQYF

D gene: NA
V gene: TRBV19
J gene: TRBJ1-1
CDR3 protein: CASSYAGNTEAFF

D gene: NA
V gene: TRBV19
J gene: TRBJ1-4
CDR3 protein: CASSMGGSATNEKLFF

D gene: TRBD1
V gene: TRBV19
J gene: TRBJ2-2
CDR3 protein: CASSKQGAVTGELFF

D gene: NA
V gene: TRBV3-1/TRBV3-2
J gene: TRBJ1-1
CDR3 protein: CASSQGTEAFF

D gene: NA
V gene: TRBV9
J gene: TRBJ1-1
CDR3 protein: CASSVDLGHTEAFF

D gene: NA
V gene: TRBV12-3/TRBV12-4
J gene: TRBJ2-5
CDR3 protein: CASSLWGAETQYF

D gene: NA
V gene: TRBV28
J gene: TRBJ1-1
CDR3 protein: CASSFQGAEAFF

D gene: NA
V gene: TRBV7-9
J gene: TRBJ1-1
CDR3 protein: CASSDYDRKAFF

D gene: NA
V gene: TRBV12-5
J gene: TRBJ2-7
CDR3 protein: CASGLVLGTNYEQYF

D gene: NA
V gene: TRBV5-5
J gene: TRBJ1-4
CDR3 protein: CASSPWDIFSIANEKLFF

D gene: TRBD2
V gene: TRBV4-3
J gene: TRBJ2-3
CDR3 protein: CASSQAGGQDTQYF

D gene: NA
V gene: TRBV7-6
J gene: TRBJ1-4
CDR3 protein: CASSLGPGRRGNEKLFF

D gene: NA
V gene: TRBV6-4
J gene: TRBJ1-2
CDR3 protein: CASSERGRKAYGYTF

D gene: NA
V gene: TRBV12-3/TRBV12-4
J gene: TRBJ1-1
CDR3 protein: CASMGGTEAFF

D gene: NA
V gene: TRBV7-6
J gene: TRBJ1-5
CDR3 protein: CASSPRLGDSNQPQHF

D gene: NA
V gene: TRBV4-2
J gene: TRBJ1-6
CDR3 protein: CASSQVDLYNSPLHF

D gene: TRBD2
V gene: TRBV18
J gene: TRBJ2-7
CDR3 protein: CASSPDLAGVSYEQYF

D gene: NA
V gene: TRBV21-1
J gene: TRBJ2-4
CDR3 protein: CASSRQGLAKNIQYF

D gene: TRBD2
V gene: TRBV4-3
J gene: TRBJ2-3
CDR3 protein: CASSQVASGPDTQYF

D gene: NA
V gene: TRBV10-2
J gene: TRBJ1-1
CDR3 protein: CASRVILNTEAFF

D gene: NA
V gene: TRBV6-6
J gene: TRBJ1-2
CDR3 protein: CASTSYGGANYGYTF

D gene: NA
V gene: TRBV18
J gene: TRBJ2-3
CDR3 protein: CASSPADHSSTDTQYF

D gene: NA
V gene: TRBV12-3/TRBV12-4
J gene: TRBJ1-2
CDR3 protein: CASRQDGPYGYTF

D gene: NA
V gene: TRBV7-3
J gene: TRBJ2-2
CDR3 protein: CASSLAHTGELFF

D gene: NA
V gene: TRBV7-9
J gene: TRBJ1-1
CDR3 protein: CAEVGFVNTEAFF

D gene: NA
V gene: TRBV2
J gene: TRBJ2-3
CDR3 protein: CASLRGTDTDTQYF

D gene: TRBD1
V gene: TRBV10-3
J gene: TRBJ1-2
CDR3 protein: CAISVPGQGINGYTF

D gene: TRBD1
V gene: TRBV2
J gene: TRBJ2-7
CDR3 protein: CASRGGQGDWYEQYF

D gene: TRBD2
V gene: TRBV7-9
J gene: TRBJ2-1
CDR3 protein: CAPGGGGRYEQFF

D gene: TRBD1
V gene: TRBV7-9
J gene: TRBJ2-5
CDR3 protein: CASRPRQGPQETQYF

D gene: NA
V gene: TRBV6-6
J gene: TRBJ2-5
CDR3 protein: CASSQTFLETQYF

D gene: NA
V gene: TRBV5-4
J gene: TRBJ2-2
CDR3 protein: CASSLRGGTGELFF

D gene: NA
V gene: TRBV2
J gene: TRBJ1-2
CDR3 protein: CASRGSNYGYTF

D gene: NA
V gene: TRBV1
J gene: TRBJ2-7
CDR3 protein: CTSSQLTGGSGYEQYF

D gene: NA
V gene: TRBV28
J gene: TRBJ2-7
CDR3 protein: CASTSYHSYEQYF

D gene: TRBD1
V gene: TRBV5-6
J gene: TRBJ2-7
CDR3 protein: CASSQTGLSYEQYF

D gene: NA
V gene: TRBV10-3
J gene: TRBJ1-4
CDR3 protein: CASRRGLGEKLFF

D gene: NA
V gene: TRBV7-3
J gene: TRBJ1-6
CDR3 protein: CASSSYPNSPLHF

D gene: TRBD1
V gene: TRBV28
J gene: TRBJ1-1
CDR3 protein: CASSSHTGEMTEAFF

D gene: TRBD1
V gene: TRBV29-1
J gene: TRBJ1-2
CDR3 protein: CSVDGTGVIGYTF

D gene: TRBD2
V gene: TRBV2
J gene: TRBJ2-1
CDR3 protein: CASRGLAGGHREQFF

D gene: TRBD2
V gene: TRBV7-8
J gene: TRBJ2-2
CDR3 protein: CASSLIAGGGSGELFF

D gene: NA
V gene: TRBV21-1
J gene: TRBJ1-4
CDR3 protein: CASSNSGWSEKLFF

D gene: NA
V gene: TRBV24-1
J gene: TRBJ2-5
CDR3 protein: CATSQEETQYF

D gene: NA
V gene: TRBV21-1
J gene: TRBJ2-5
CDR3 protein: CASTREESRGSLQETQYF

D gene: NA
V gene: TRBV7-3
J gene: TRBJ1-1
CDR3 protein: CASSHQGQAEAFF

D gene: TRBD1
V gene: TRBV6-5
J gene: TRBJ2-3
CDR3 protein: CASSRTGQYTDTQYF